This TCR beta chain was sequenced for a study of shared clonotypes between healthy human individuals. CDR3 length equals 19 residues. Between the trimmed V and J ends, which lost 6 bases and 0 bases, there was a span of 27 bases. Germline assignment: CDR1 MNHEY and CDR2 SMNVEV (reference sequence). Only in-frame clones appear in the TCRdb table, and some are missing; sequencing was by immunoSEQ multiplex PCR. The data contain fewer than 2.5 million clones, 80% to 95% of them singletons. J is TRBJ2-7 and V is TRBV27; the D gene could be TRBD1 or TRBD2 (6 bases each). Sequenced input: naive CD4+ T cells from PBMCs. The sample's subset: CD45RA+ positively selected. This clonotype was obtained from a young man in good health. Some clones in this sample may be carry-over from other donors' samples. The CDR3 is CASSLRRPGGRRSSYEQYF. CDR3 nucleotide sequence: TGTGCCAGCAGCTTACGGCGGCCCGGGGGCAGGAGGAGCTCCTACGAGCAGTACTTC.